These 8 T cell receptor beta chains originate from one sample sequenced in a study of response to subunit inactivated influenza vaccine. One entry per CDR3 protein results from TCRdb running MiXCR on the RT-PCR reads. There are 560,000 or so distinct CDR3 sequences in the sample; approximately 7.6% occur only once, and approximately 12% lies in the top ten. Sequencing used PBMCs from blood, obtained approximately 25 months after vaccination. All receptors derive from a man between 45 and 75 years old who received an inactivated influenza vaccine.

This clonotype appeared a few times. J is TRBJ1-4 and V is TRBV7-6; TRBD1 is a possible D gene (6 bases). With 1 base removed from V and 4 bases from J, the gap between germline ends came to 13 bases. Per germline, CDR1 SGHVS and CDR2 FNYEAQ. The CDR3 contains 16 residues. The CDR3 loop is CASSLVGQGHNEKLFF. The DNA for the CDR3 is TGTGCCAGCAGCTTAGTAGGCCAGGGACATAATGAAAAACTGTTTTTT.

This clonotype occurred a few times. V gene TRBV20-1 combines with J gene TRBJ2-7; D gene unclear. Trimming cost V 3 bases and J 5 bases, with 20 bases left between them. CDR1 is DFQATT and CDR2 is SNEGSKA in the germline V gene (reference sequence). There are 15 residues in the CDR3. The CDR3 reads CSASSLGPFLHEQYF. CDR3 in DNA: TGCAGTGCTAGCAGCCTTGGGCCCTTCCTCCACGAGCAGTACTTC.

In its sample, this clonotype was seen many times. The chain joins TRBV6-1 to TRBJ2-7; 10 bases align to TRBD1. The CDR3 is 16 residues long. V dropped 5 bases and J dropped 5; count of bases not matched to a gene: 12. The germline gives CDR1 MNHNS, CDR2 SASEGT. CDR3 residues: CASSRNPTTGGHEQYF. The CDR3 DNA reads TGTGCCAGCAGTCGTAACCCCACGACAGGGGGCCACGAGCAGTACTTC.

The chain has TRBV4-1 and TRBJ2-3; 8 bases match TRBD2. There are 19 residues in the CDR3. V gave up 0 bases and J gave up 3 bases; unmatched junction bases: 14. CDR1 and CDR2 from the germline V gene are MGHRA and YSYEKL. Written as DNA, the CDR3 is TGCGCCAGCAGCCAAGAAACCACCTCCGGGGGGGGCCTAACAGATACGCAGTATTTT. This encodes CASSQETTSGGGLTDTQYF.

This clonotype was observed a few times. V and J are TRBV15 and TRBJ1-2; D possibly corresponds to TRBD1 (5 bases). V shed 4 bases and J shed 3 bases, with 15 bases lying between them. The CDR3 spans 15 residues. CDR1 is LNHNV, CDR2 YYDKDF, per germline (reference sequence). Here the CDR3 DNA reads TGTGCCACCAGCACCCTATATCAGGGCCACTATGGCTACACCTTC. Translating gives CATSTLYQGHYGYTF.

The CDR3 nucleotides read TGCGCCAGCAGCCAGACCACTAGCGGCTTCGCCTACGAGCAGTACTTC. Protein sequence: CASSQTTSGFAYEQYF. This chain joins TRBV4-3 and TRBJ2-7, with 8 bases aligning to TRBD2. The germline gives CDR1 LGHNA, CDR2 YSLEER. This CDR3 region has 16 residues. With 3 bases clipped from V and 2 bases from J, the junction kept 9 bases outside the gene matches.

This clonotype has a count of ten or more. This chain uses TRBV12-3 or TRBV12-4 with TRBJ2-1; 10 nucleotides agree with TRBD2. The CDR3 has 15 amino acids. The V gene end was trimmed by 10 bases and the J gene end by 0 bases; junction bases not matched to a gene: 6. The CDR3, as DNA: TGTGCCACACGGGCTAGCGGGAGCTCCTACAATGAGCAGTTCTTC. This sequence encodes CATRASGSSYNEQFF.

The J gene is TRBJ2-6, the V gene TRBV15; D uncertain. Germline V gene data show CDR1 as LNHNV and CDR2 as YYDKDF (reference sequence). The CDR3 loop spans 15 amino acids. V lost 5 bases, J lost 2 bases, and 10 bases lay in between. Here the CDR3 reads CATSLDPPGANVLTF. CDR3 coding DNA: TGTGCCACCAGCTTAGACCCTCCTGGGGCCAACGTCCTGACTTTC.